The entry that follows covers one T cell receptor beta chain sequence. No cognate antigen has been identified for it. No base qualities exist here, and no much larger clone lies one base off it. This specimen belongs to a study of blood T cell repertoires in COVID-19 (dated by TCRdb to 2020 to 2021). About the study as a whole: Samples covering the acute and convalescent phases of COVID-19 were provided by collaborators in the United States, Italy and Spain. Samples came from the ongoing ImmuneRACE study (first 160 participants) plus 1,254 subjects from 6 global collaborators. Where available, HLA class I and class II types were obtained from metadata supplied by the sample provider rather than from assay-based typing. Sample metadata almost always included a de-identified subject ID, COVID-19 status, age in years and sex. The repertoires were made available in a free public database intended to serve as a resource for research on the immune response to SARS-CoV-2. Deeply sampled blood TCRbeta repertoires from subjects exposed to, actively infected with, or recovered from COVID-19 were included in the dataset. The prospective study material was composed of cDNA or gDNA derived from T cells, B-cell-depleted T cells, or PBMCs.

TCRbeta CDR3 regions were amplified from genomic DNA using the immunoSEQ Assay, a bias-controlled multiplex PCR. The original methods were these. Within the assay, amplification of reference gene primers was used to estimate how many nucleated cells each sample contained. To quantify the absolute abundance of each unique TCRbeta CDR3 rearrangement, sequence reads were collapsed and filtered. For each sample, productive Simpson clonality was calculated by taking the square root of Simpson's diversity index across productive rearrangements. Sourced from immuneACCESS, this table was stored by TCRdb with only in-frame sequences that have V and J called. A share of the clones is absent; for the studies checked, an unresolved V gene accounts for under half, and the remainder has no known explanation. V, J and clone size are those of that table, while D and trimming were read from the DNA. The table for this sample lists tens of thousands of clones; approximately 90% of them were counted only once. The ten largest clones add up to around 4.9% of the sample.

The collaborating institutions used their own protocols to collect whole blood in K2EDTA tubes. Collaborator samples were shipped for TCRbeta analysis as frozen whole blood, isolated PBMCs, or DNA extracted from either sample type. Overall study outcomes, separate from this receptor: Clinical and demographic metadata were provided uncurated, with the amount varying by source and participant.

Taken from cysteine to phenylalanine, the CDR3 has 13 residues. Just the 39-base CDR3 DNA is kept, in frame starting at base 1. V loses 1 base at its end and J loses 11 bases; junction bases beyond the gene matches: 4. From the germline V gene (reference sequence), CDR1 is LNHNV and CDR2 is YYDKDF. Recombination linked TRBV15 to TRBJ2-5; TRBD2 aligns with 10 central bases. The sequenced material came from peripheral blood. This TCR was recovered from a human donor in a cohort sampled during active COVID-19. The nucleotide sequence reads TGTGCCACCAGCAGAGTGGGGACTAGCGCGCAGTACTTC. Translated, this gives CATSRVGTSAQYF.